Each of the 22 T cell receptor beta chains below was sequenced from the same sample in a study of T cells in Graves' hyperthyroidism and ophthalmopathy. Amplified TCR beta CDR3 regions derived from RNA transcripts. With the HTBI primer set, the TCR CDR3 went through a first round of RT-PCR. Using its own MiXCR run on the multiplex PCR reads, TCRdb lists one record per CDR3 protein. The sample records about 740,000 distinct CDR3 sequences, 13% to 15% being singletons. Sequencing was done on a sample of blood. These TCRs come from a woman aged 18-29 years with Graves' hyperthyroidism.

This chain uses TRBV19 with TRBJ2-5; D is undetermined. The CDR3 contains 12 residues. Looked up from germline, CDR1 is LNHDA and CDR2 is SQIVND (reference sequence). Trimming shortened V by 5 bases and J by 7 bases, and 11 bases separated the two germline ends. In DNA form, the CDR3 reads TGTGCCAGTAGTCCGTTAGTGGCGACCCAGTACTTC. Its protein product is CASSPLVATQYF.

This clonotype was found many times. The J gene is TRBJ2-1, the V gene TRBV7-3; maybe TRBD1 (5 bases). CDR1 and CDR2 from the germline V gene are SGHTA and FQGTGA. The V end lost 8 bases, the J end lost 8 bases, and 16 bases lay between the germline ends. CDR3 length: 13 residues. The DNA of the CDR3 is TGTGCCAGCTCTCCTCCAGGGTCCCATGAGCAGTTCTTC. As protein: CASSPPGSHEQFF.

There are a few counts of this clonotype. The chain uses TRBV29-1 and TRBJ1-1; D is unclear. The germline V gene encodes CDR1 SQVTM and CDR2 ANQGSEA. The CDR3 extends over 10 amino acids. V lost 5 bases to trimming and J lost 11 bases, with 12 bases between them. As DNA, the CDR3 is TGCAGCGTTTCGGACGCTGGGGCTTTCTTT. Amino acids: CSVSDAGAFF. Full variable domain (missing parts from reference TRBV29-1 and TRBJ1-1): SAVISQKPSRDICQRGTSLTIQCQVDSQVTMMFWYRQQPGQSLTLIATANQGSEATYESGFVIDKFPISRPNLTFSTLTVSNMSPEDSSIYLCSVSDAGAFFGQGTRLTVV.

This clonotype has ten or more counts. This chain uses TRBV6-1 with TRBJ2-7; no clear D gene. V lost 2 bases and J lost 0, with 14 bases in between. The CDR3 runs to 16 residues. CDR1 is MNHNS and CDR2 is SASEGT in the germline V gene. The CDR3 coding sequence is TGTGCCAGCAGTGAATCGGTACGGCTTTTCTCCTACGAGCAGTACTTC. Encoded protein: CASSESVRLFSYEQYF.

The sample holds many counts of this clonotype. The CDR3 region has the DNA TGTGCCAGCAGTGAAGAAAGGAGCGGGGGACAGTTCTTC. It is translated as CASSEERSGGQFF. V usage is TRBV2 and J usage is TRBJ2-1, with 8 positions matching TRBD2. This CDR3 is built from 13 residues. J lost 13 bases, V lost 1 base, and 6 bases had no gene match. Germline loops: CDR1 SNHLY, CDR2 FYNNEI.

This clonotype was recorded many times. The CDR3 nucleotides are TGTGCCAGCAGTTACTCGACCTACACCGGGGAGCTGTTTTTT. Its protein product is CASSYSTYTGELFF. V is TRBV6-5 and J is TRBJ2-2; D not certain. Deletions cut 0 bases from V and 3 bases from J, with 5 bases between. CDR1 is MNHEY and CDR2 is SVGAGI in the germline V gene. The CDR3 totals 14 residues.

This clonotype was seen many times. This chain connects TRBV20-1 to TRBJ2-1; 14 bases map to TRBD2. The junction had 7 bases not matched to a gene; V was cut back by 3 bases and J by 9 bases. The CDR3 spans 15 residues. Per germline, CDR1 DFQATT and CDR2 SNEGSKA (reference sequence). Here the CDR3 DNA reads TGCAGTGCTAGGCCACTTGGACTAGCGGGAGGTGAGCAGTTCTTC. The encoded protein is CSARPLGLAGGEQFF.

CDR3 sequence reads: CASSVEGDHTQYF. The CDR3 coding sequence is TGTGCCAGCAGCGTAGAGGGAGATCATACGCAGTATTTT. This chain joins TRBV9 and TRBJ2-3; a possible D gene is TRBD2 (5 bases). Germline values: CDR1 SGDLS, CDR2 YYNGEE. This CDR3 is built from 13 residues. V lost 0 bases and J 7 bases, leaving 9 bases between the germline ends. The full variable domain, with the rest looked up from reference TRBV9 and TRBJ2-3, is DSGVTQTPKHLITATGQRVTLRCSPRSGDLSVYWYQQSLDQGLQFLIQYYNGEERAKGNILERFSAQQFPDLHSELNLSSLELGDSALYFCASSVEGDHTQYFGPGTRLTVL.

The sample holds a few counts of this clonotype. CDR3 coding DNA: TGTGCCAGCAGTGATTCGGGGGTGCAGCCCCAGCATTTT. Translating it yields CASSDSGVQPQHF. This chain links TRBV2 with TRBJ1-5, with a tentative D call TRBD1 (5 bases). The germline V gene encodes CDR1 SNHLY and CDR2 FYNNEI. Between the trimmed V and J ends, which lost 3 bases and 7 bases, there was a span of 10 bases. CDR3 length: 13 amino acids.

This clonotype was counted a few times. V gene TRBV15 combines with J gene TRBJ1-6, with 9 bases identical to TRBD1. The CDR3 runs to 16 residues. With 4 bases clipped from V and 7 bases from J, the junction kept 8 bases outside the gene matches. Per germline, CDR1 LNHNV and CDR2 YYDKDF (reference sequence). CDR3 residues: CATSKGQGGPNSPLHF. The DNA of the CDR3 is TGTGCCACCAGCAAGGGACAGGGTGGCCCAAATTCACCCCTCCACTTT.

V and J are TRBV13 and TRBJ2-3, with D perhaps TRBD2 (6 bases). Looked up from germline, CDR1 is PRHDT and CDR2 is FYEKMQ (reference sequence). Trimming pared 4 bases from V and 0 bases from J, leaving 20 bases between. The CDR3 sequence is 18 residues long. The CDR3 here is CASSSRRGTETSTDTQYF. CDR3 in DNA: TGTGCCAGCAGCTCCAGGAGGGGTACGGAAACTAGCACAGATACGCAGTATTTT.

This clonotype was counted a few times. The CDR3 bases are TGTGCCAGCAGTTCTGGAGGAAGGGCCAGGGGGCAGACCGGGGAGCTGTTTTTT. Amino acids: CASSSGGRARGQTGELFF. This chain connects TRBV28 to TRBJ2-2, with TRBD1 matching over 8 bases. The junction had 15 bases not matched to a gene; V was cut back by 4 bases and J by 5 bases. The CDR3 covers 18 residues. In germline, CDR1 is MDHEN, CDR2 SYDVKM.

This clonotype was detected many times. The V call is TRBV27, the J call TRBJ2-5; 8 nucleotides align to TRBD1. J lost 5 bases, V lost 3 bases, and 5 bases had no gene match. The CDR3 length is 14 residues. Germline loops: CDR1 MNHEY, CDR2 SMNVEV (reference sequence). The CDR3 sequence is CASSFQGAVETQYF. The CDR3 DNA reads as TGTGCCAGCAGTTTCCAGGGGGCAGTGGAGACCCAGTACTTC.

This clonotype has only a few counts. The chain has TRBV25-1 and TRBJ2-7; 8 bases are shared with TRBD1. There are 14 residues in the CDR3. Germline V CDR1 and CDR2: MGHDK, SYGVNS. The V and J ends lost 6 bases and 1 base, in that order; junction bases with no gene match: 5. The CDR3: CASSRGRASYEQYF. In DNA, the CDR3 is TGTGCCAGCAGCAGGGGGCGCGCATCCTACGAGCAGTACTTC.

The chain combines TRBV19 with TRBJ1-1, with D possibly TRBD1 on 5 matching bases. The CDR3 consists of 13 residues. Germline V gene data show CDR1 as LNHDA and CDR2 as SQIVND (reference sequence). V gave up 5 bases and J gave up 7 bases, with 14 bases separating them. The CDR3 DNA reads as TGTGCCAGTAGTCCGGGACTCCCCTTTGAAGCTTTCTTT. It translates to CASSPGLPFEAFF.

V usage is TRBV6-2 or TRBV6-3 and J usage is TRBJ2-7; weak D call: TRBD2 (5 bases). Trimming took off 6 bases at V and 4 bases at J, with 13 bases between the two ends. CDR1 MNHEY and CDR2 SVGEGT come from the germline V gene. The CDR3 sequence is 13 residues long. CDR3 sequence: CASRPGITYEQYF. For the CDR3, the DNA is TGTGCCAGCAGACCGGGAATAACATACGAGCAGTACTTC.

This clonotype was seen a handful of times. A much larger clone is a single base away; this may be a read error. The CDR3 loop reads CASSYSRFRANEQLF. CDR3 DNA: TGTGCCAGCAGTTACTCGAGGTTTAGGGCCAATGAGCAGCTCTTC. The J gene is TRBJ2-1, the V gene TRBV6-2 or TRBV6-3; no clear D gene. Germline values: CDR1 MNHEY, CDR2 SVGEGT. The CDR3 is 15 residues long.

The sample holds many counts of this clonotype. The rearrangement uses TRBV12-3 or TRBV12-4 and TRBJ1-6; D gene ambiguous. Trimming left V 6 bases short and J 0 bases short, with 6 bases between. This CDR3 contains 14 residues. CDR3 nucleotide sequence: TGTGCCAGCAGGGCAGTCTCCTATAATTCACCCCTCCACTTT. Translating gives CASRAVSYNSPLHF.

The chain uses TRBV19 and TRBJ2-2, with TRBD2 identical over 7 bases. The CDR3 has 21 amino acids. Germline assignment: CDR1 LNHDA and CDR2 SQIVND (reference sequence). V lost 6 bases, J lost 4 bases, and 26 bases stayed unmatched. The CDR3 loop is CASSLWGRSSPGGRGTGELFF. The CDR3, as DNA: TGTGCCAGTAGCCTTTGGGGCAGATCATCCCCTGGCGGGAGAGGCACCGGGGAGCTGTTTTTT.

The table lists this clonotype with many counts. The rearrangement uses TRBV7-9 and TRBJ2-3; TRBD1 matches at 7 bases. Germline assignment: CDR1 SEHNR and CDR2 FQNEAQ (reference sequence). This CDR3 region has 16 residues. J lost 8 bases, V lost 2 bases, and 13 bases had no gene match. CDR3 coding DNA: TGTGCCAGCAGCTTACGTCCCGGGACAGTGGAGAGTACGCAGTATTTT. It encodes CASSLRPGTVESTQYF.

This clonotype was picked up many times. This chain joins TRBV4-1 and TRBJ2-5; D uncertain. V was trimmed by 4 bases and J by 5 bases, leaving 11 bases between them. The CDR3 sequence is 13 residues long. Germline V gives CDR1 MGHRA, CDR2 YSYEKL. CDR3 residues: CASSPFPWETQYF. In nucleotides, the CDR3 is TGCGCCAGCAGCCCCTTCCCATGGGAGACCCAGTACTTC.

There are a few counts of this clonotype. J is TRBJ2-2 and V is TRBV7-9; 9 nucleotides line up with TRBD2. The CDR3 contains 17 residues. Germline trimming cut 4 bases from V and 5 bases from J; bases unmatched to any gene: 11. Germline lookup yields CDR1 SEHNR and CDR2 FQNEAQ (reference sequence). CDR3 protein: CASSSSGRLSETGELFF. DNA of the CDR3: TGTGCCAGCAGCTCAAGCGGGAGGTTGTCGGAAACCGGGGAGCTGTTTTTT.